This note documents a single T cell receptor (beta chain) sequence. Its antigen is not identified. The sample originates from a study of blood T cells in healthy people across ages. The study, taken as a whole, reports: No conclusive comparison of naive versus antigen-experienced cells was possible with unsorted PBMCs.

The CDR3 spans 13 residues. V lost 3 bases, J lost 10 bases, and 12 bases lay in between. The germline CDR1 and CDR2 sequences are LNHNV and YYDKDF (reference sequence). A sample-barcoded 5' primer and a J-beta primer mix were used in a second PCR of about 7 to 12 cycles. Each cDNA molecule was tagged by a template-switch adaptor that had 12 random nucleotides. A single record per CDR3 protein comes from TCRdb applying MiXCR to the 5' RACE reads. The sample consists of about 570,000 distinct CDR3 sequences, approximately 25% of them appearing once. The V and J genes are TRBV15 and TRBJ1-4; no reliable D call. The sample consisted of blood. The origin of this receptor is a woman in her 70s in good health. The CDR3 protein is CATSSTAFGKLFF. Written as DNA, the CDR3 is TGTGCCACCAGCAGTACAGCCTTCGGAAAACTGTTTTTT.